A selection of T cell receptor beta chains follows, all from one sample in a study of shared T cell receptors in the human thymus. The method was immunoSEQ multiplex PCR; TCRdb's version includes in-frame clones alone and lacks a portion of them. The data show about 380,000 clones, 95% seen once. Material for sequencing was thymocytes. The receptors were gathered from a human donor. Both conserved end residues are part of each CDR3. A D gene is named only where the DNA matches it firmly. Rows give clone size only sometimes, using once, few, many, or a class for an expanded clone.

v_gene,d_gene,abundance,j_gene,CDR3nt,CDR3aa
TRBV7-9,.,.,TRBJ2-7,TGTGCCAGCAGCATGGGCGGGGGCAGCTCCTACGAGCAGTACTTC,CASSMGGGSSYEQYF
TRBV7-6,.,.,TRBJ1-1,TGTGCCAGCAGTTTAGGTACAGGTTTCACTGAAGCTTTCTTT,CASSLGTGFTEAFF
TRBV11-2,.,.,TRBJ1-5,TGTGCCAGCAGCTTACCACAGCCCCAGCATTTT,CASSLPQPQHF
TRBV7-2,.,.,TRBJ2-4,TGTGCCAGCAGCCCCCGGGGGAACATTCAGTACTTC,CASSPRGNIQYF
TRBV19,.,.,TRBJ1-1,TGTGCCAGTAGTTGGGGGGGCACTGAAGCTTTCTTT,CASSWGGTEAFF
TRBV27,TRBD1,.,TRBJ1-5,TGTGCCAGCAGTTTATGGGGCAGGGGGGAGCCCCAGCATTTT,CASSLWGRGEPQHF
TRBV27,TRBD1,.,TRBJ2-6,TGTGCCAGCAGGGGGACAGCCGAGTACTCTGGGGCCAACGTCCTGACTTTC,CASRGTAEYSGANVLTF
TRBV2,.,.,TRBJ1-2,TGTGCCAGCTGGTATGGCTACACCTTC,CASWYGYTF
TRBV7-6,TRBD2,.,TRBJ2-1,TGTGCCAGCAGCTTAGGGGGACTAGTCCACGACAATGAGCAGTTCTTC,CASSLGGLVHDNEQFF
TRBV28,.,.,TRBJ2-7,TGTGCCAGCAGTTTACCCGGCCCAAGGCAATACGAGCAGTACTTC,CASSLPGPRQYEQYF
TRBV5-1,.,.,TRBJ2-5,TGCGCCAGCAGCCCTCCACTCGAGGCGCAAGAGACCCAGTACTTC,CASSPPLEAQETQYF
TRBV7-3,.,.,TRBJ1-2,TGTGCCAGCAGCTTCCCTAACCCTCAGTTGGGCAGGGTCAGGAGCTACACCTTC,CASSFPNPQLGRVRSYTF
TRBV19,.,.,TRBJ2-5,TGTGCCAGTAGTGCCTCAGAGACCCAGTACTTC,CASSASETQYF
TRBV5-5,.,few,TRBJ1-1,TGTGCCAGCAGCCACCCGCCGAACACTGAAGCTTTCTTT,CASSHPPNTEAFF
TRBV4-2,.,.,TRBJ2-3,TGTGCCAGCAGCCAAGGGGGGGGCACAGATACGCAGTATTTT,CASSQGGGTDTQYF
TRBV27,.,.,TRBJ2-7,TGTGCCAGCAGTTTACACCGACAGGCCCCACCTCTCTACGAGCAGTACTTC,CASSLHRQAPPLYEQYF
TRBV5-8,TRBD1,.,TRBJ1-3,TGTGCCAGCAGCTTGCGGGGGACAGGGTGGTTCGGAAACACCATATATTTT,CASSLRGTGWFGNTIYF
TRBV28,.,.,TRBJ2-7,TGTGCCAGCAGTTTAGGCCAGGGAATTCCCTACGAGCAGTACTTC,CASSLGQGIPYEQYF
TRBV28,TRBD2,.,TRBJ2-3,TGTGCCAGCAGTTTGGCACGCGGGGAGGGAGATACGCAGTATTTT,CASSLARGEGDTQYF
TRBV10-2,.,.,TRBJ1-1,TGCGCCAGCAGTGACCAGAGGGGGGGCGAACCGGAGAACACTGAAGCTTTCTTT,CASSDQRGGEPENTEAFF
TRBV5-1,.,.,TRBJ2-7,TGCGCCAGCAGCTTGGTGGCAGTAGAAACCTACGAGCAGTACTTC,CASSLVAVETYEQYF
TRBV5-1,.,once,TRBJ1-1,TGCGCCAGCAGCTTGGGGGCATCGGGGACACAATTCTCCCCCATGAACACTGAAGCTTTCTTT,CASSLGASGTQFSPMNTEAFF
TRBV25-1,TRBD1,once,TRBJ2-1,TGTGCCAGCAGTGAAACCCTCCGCCGTGACAGGGGGCCCAATGAGCAGTTCTTC,CASSETLRRDRGPNEQFF